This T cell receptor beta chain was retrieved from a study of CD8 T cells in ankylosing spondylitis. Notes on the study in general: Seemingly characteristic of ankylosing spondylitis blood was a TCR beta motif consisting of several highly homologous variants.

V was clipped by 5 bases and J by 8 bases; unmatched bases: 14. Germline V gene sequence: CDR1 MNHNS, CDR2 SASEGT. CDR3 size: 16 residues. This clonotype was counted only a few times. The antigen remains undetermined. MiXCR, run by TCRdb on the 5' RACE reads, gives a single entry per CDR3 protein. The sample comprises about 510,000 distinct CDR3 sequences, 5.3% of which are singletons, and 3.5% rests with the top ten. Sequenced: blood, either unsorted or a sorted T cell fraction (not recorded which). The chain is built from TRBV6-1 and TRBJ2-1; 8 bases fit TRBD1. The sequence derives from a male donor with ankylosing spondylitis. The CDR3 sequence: CASSRAVTGDVDEQFF. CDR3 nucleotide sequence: TGTGCCAGCAGTCGAGCTGTGACAGGGGATGTGGATGAGCAGTTCTTC.